This T cell receptor (beta chain) was sequenced during a study of T cell repertoires in cytomegalovirus infection. Study information: Matching HLA type and CMV infection were both indicated by public TCR beta signatures. General observations from the study: There were HLA-C-restricted CMV-specific TCR beta clonotypes dominating the ex vivo response. Totalled public TCR beta family frequency picked out people who carried CMV plus the relevant HLA.

Many counts were recorded for this clonotype. Its antigen remains unknown. A single record per CDR3 protein comes from TCRdb applying MiXCR to the reads. The repertoire holds fewer than 400,000 distinct CDR3 sequences, with 15% to 20% as singletons. The V and J ends lost 8 bases and 2 bases respectively, with 10 bases between them. CDR3 length equals 13 residues. This sequence was found in a human donor in good health (CMV status not recorded). Some clones in this sample may be carry-over from other donors' samples. Sequencing used PBMCs. The V call is TRBV12-3 or TRBV12-4, the J call TRBJ1-3; D perhaps matches TRBD1 (5 bases). Written as DNA, the CDR3 is TGTGCCAGCCAGGGTATCGCTGGAAACACCATATATTTT. Amino acid sequence: CASQGIAGNTIYF.